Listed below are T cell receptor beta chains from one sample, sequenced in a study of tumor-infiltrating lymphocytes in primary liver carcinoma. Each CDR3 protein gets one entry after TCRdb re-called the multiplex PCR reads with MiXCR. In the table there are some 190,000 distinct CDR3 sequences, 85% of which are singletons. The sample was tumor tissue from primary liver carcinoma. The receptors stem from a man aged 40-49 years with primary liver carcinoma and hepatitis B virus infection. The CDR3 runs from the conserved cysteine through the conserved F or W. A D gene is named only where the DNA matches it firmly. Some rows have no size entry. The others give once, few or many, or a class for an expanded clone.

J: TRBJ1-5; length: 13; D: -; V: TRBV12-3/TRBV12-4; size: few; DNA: TGTGCCAGTATTTTTGGGGTCCTGCAACCCCAGCATTTT; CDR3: CASIFGVLQPQHF
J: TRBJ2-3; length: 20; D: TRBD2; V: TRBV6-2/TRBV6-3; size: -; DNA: TGTACCAGCCTACTAGGCCCTAGCGGGAACGTCCCCCCTGGCACAGATACACAGTATTTT; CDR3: CTSLLGPSGNVPPGTDTQYF
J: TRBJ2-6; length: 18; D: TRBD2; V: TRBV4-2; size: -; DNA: TGTGCCAGCAGCCTAGTCGGGACTAGCGGTTCTGGGGCCAACGTCCTGACTTTC; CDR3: CASSLVGTSGSGANVLTF
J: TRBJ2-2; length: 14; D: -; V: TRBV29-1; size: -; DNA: TGTCGCGTTGAAGATCGGACCGTGGCCGGGGAGTTGTTTTTT; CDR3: CRVEDRTVAGELFF
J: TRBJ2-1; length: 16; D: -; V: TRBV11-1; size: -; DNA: TGTGCCAGTACCTCATCCCGAGACAGGGACTTAAATGAACAGTTCTTC; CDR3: CASTSSRDRDLNEQFF
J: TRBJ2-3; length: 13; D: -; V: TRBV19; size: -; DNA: TGTGCCAATAGTAGGGGACGGGGAAATACGCAGTATTTT; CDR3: CANSRGRGNTQYF
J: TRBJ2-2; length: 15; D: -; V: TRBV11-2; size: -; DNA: TGTGCCAGCAGCTTTAGCCGGAGCAGTACCGGGGAGCTGTTTTTT; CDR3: CASSFSRSSTGELFF
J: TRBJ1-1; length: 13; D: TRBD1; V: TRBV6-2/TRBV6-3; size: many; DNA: TGTGCCAGCCTAGGACAGGAGGACACTGAAGCTTTCTTT; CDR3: CASLGQEDTEAFF
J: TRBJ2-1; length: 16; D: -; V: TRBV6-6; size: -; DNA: TGTGCCAGCAGTTTCTACGTGGGGGCGCCCTACAATGAGCAGTTCTTC; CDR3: CASSFYVGAPYNEQFF
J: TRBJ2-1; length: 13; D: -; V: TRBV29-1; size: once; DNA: TGCAGCGACGCCCGGGACTTCACGAGGGAAAAGTTCTTC; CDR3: CSDARDFTREKFF
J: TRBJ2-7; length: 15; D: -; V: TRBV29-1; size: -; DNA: TGCAGCGTTGAAGATACAGGAGGGAGCTTCTACGAGCATTACTTC; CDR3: CSVEDTGGSFYEHYF
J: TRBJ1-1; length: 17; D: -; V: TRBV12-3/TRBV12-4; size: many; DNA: TGTGCCAGCAGTTTAGCGACAGGCCCCAGGGGAGGGACTGAAGCTTTCTTT; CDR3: CASSLATGPRGGTEAFF
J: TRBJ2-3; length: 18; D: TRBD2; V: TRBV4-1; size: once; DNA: TGCGCCAGCAGTCAAGGGGGGGGACTAGCGGGAGGACCAGATACGCATTATTTT; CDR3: CASSQGGGLAGGPDTHYF
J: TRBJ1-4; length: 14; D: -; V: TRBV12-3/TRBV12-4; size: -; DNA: TGTGCCAACAGTTTAAGTGGGGTTGGTGAAAAAATGTTTTTT; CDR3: CANSLSGVGEKMFF
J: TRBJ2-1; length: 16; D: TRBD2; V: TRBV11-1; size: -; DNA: TGTACCAGCAGCCCTGGACTAGCGGGCGAATACAATGAGCAGTTTTTC; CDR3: CTSSPGLAGEYNEQFF
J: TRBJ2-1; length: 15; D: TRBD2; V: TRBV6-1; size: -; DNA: TGTGCCAGCAGAGACGGACTAGCGGGAGCCAATGGGCAGTTCTTC; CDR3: CASRDGLAGANGQFF
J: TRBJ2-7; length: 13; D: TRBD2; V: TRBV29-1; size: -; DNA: TGCAGCGTTCTATCGAGGGGAGGGTGCGAGCAGTATTTC; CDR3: CSVLSRGGCEQYF
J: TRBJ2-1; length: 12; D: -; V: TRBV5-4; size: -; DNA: TGTGCCACCAGCTGGGTAGGGAATGAGCAGTTCTTC; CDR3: CATSWVGNEQFF
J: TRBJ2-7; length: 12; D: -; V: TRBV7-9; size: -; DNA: TGTGCCATCGGGGACGGCTCCTACCAGCAGTACTTC; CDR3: CAIGDGSYQQYF
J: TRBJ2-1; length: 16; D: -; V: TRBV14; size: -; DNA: TGTGCCATCAGTACCGTAGCGGCATGGGTAAACAATGAGCAGTTCTTC; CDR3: CAISTVAAWVNNEQFF
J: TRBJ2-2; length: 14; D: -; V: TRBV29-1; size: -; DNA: TGCAGCGTTTCCGGACCGGGGAACACCGAGGAGCTGTTATTT; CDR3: CSVSGPGNTEELLF
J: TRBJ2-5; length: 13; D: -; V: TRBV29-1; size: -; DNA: TGCAGCGTTCCATCCAGGGGGAGGGGGATCCAGTACTTC; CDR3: CSVPSRGRGIQYF
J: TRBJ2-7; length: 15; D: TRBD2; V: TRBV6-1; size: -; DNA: TGTGCCAGCAGGCTAGGGACTACGCATTTCAGTGAGCAGTACTTC; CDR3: CASRLGTTHFSEQYF
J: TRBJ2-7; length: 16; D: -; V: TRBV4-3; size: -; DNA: TGCGCCAGCAGCCAAGATTGGGGGCCCCCCACCTACGGACAGAACTTC; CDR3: CASSQDWGPPTYGQNF
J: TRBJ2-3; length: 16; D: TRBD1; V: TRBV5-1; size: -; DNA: TGCGCCAGCAGCAACGCTGGTGGAAAGGGGGCAGATATGCAGTATTTT; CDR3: CASSNAGGKGADMQYF
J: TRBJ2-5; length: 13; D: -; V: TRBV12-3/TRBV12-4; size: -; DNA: TGTGCCAGCAGTTTGAGGGGGGTAGAGACCCAGTATTTC; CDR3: CASSLRGVETQYF
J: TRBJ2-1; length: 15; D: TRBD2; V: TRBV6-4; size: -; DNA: TGTGCCAGCAGTGCGCTAGCGGGCTCCTCCAATAAGCAGTTCTTC; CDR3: CASSALAGSSNKQFF
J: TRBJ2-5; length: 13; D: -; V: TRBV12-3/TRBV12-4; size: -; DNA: TGTGCCAACAGCTTAGGGGATGGAGAGACCCAGTACTTC; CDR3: CANSLGDGETQYF
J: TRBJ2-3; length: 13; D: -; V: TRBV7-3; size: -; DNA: TGTGCCAGCAGCTACGGAGCTGTCGATACGCAGTATTTT; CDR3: CASSYGAVDTQYF
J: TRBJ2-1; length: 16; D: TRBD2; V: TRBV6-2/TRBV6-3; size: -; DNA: TGTGACAGTAGACCCTTCGGGCGGGAGGGCCAGAATAAGCAGTTCTTC; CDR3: CDSRPFGREGQNKQFF
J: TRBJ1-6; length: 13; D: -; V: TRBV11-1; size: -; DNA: TGTGCCAGCAGTCTGACATTGGTTTCACCCCCCCACTTT; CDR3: CASSLTLVSPPHF
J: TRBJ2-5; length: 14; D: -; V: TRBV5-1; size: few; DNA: TGCGCCAGCACCCCTGGAGGGGCCCGAGAGACCCAGTACTTC; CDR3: CASTPGGARETQYF
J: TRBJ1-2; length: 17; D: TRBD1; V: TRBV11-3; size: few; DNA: TGTGCCAGCAGCCCAACGGGACAGTCCTCATCCCACTCCGACTATACCTTC; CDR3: CASSPTGQSSSHSDYTF
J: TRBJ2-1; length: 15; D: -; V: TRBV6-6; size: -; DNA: TGTGTCAGCAGCTACTCGAATCCCGTCTACAATGAGCAGCTCTTC; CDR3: CVSSYSNPVYNEQLF
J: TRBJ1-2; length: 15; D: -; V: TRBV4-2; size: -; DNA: TGTGCCAGCAGCCACGAGGGGGGAAGCAGCTATGACTTCACCTTC; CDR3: CASSHEGGSSYDFTF
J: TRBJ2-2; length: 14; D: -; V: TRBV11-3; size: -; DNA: TGTGCCAGCAGCTTAAACGCAATCACCGTGGAGTTGTTTTTT; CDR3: CASSLNAITVELFF
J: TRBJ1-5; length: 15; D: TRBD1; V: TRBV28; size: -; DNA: TGTGCCACCAGGCTGGACAGGTATAGTAATCAGCCCCAGCATTTT; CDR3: CATRLDRYSNQPQHF
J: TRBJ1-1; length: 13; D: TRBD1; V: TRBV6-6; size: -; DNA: TGTGCCAGCAGCTCAGGGGGGACTGCTGAAGCACTCTTT; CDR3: CASSSGGTAEALF
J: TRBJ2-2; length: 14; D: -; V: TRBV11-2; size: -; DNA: TGTGCCAGCACCACAGACTCGGAAACCAGGGAGCTGTTTTTT; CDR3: CASTTDSETRELFF
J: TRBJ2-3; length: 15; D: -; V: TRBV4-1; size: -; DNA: TGTGCCAGCAGCCAAGATCCATGTGGAAGGGATACGCAATATTTT; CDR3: CASSQDPCGRDTQYF
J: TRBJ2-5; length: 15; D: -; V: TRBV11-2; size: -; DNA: TGTGCCAGCAGCTCCGTCGGGCCAGTTCCAGAGACCCAGTACTTC; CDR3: CASSSVGPVPETQYF
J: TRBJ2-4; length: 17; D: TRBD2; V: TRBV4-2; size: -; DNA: TGTGCCAGCAGCCAAGGTGCGGGAGTAGCGGAAAAAAACATTAAGTATTTC; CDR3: CASSQGAGVAEKNIKYF
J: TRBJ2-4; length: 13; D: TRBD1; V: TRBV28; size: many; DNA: TGTGCCACCGAAAGACAGGGAGTAAACATTCAGTACTTC; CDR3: CATERQGVNIQYF
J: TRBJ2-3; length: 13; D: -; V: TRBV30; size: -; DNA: TGTGCCTGGAATAGAGGGTATCCAGATACGCAGTATTTT; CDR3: CAWNRGYPDTQYF
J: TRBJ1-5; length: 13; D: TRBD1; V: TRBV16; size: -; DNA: TGTGCCAGCAGCCAGGGACAGAGTCAGCCCCAGCATTTT; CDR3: CASSQGQSQPQHF
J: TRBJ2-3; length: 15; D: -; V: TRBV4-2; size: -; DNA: TGTGCCAGCAGCCACGAGGCTACTTACACAGATAAGCAGTATTTT; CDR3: CASSHEATYTDKQYF
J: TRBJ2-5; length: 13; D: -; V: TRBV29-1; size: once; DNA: TGCAGCGCTGAAAAGGGGGGCCAAGAGACCCAGTACTTC; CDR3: CSAEKGGQETQYF
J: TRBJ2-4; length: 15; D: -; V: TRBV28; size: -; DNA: TGTGCCAGCAGCCCTCCAGGGTTGGGCAGAAACATTCAACACTTC; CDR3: CASSPPGLGRNIQHF
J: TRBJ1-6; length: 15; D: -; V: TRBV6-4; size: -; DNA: TGTGCCAGCAGCGGGATAGCCGGTGGGGATTCACCACTCCATTTT; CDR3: CASSGIAGGDSPLHF
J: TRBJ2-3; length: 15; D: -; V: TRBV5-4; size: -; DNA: TGTGCTAGCAGGATAGTGGGACTTCACGGTGATACGCAGTATTTT; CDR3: CASRIVGLHGDTQYF
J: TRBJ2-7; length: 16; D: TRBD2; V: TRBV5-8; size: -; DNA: TGTGTCAGCAGCTTGTCACTAGCGGGAACCGGGAGTGAGCAGTACTTC; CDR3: CVSSLSLAGTGSEQYF
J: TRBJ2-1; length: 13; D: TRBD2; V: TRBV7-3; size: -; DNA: TGTGCCAGCAACTTGTTCAGGGAGGGTGAGCAGTTCTTC; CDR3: CASNLFREGEQFF